This TCR beta chain was identified in a study of blood T cell repertoires in COVID-19. Authors' data handling: By means of reference gene primer amplification, nucleated cell counts were estimated. Sequencing was performed with immunoSEQ multiplex PCR; in TCRdb, only in-frame clones are kept and a portion is missing. Clonal size and the V and J genes are those of that table, whereas D and trimming came from the DNA. Of under 170,000 clones listed, approximately 86% are singletons. The CDR3 is 16 amino acids. CDR1 SGDLS and CDR2 YYNGEE come from the germline V gene. V lost 3 bases to trimming and J lost 5 bases; unmatched junction nucleotides: 13. This clone was observed a single time.

Sequenced input: peripheral blood. The V and J genes are TRBV9 and TRBJ2-5; 7 bases align to TRBD1. This sequence originates from a man aged 65-85 years with acute or convalescent COVID-19. CDR3 amino acids: CASSEFRGQNGETQYF. In DNA form, the CDR3 reads TGTGCCAGCAGCGAGTTTAGGGGGCAGAATGGGGAGACCCAGTACTTC. The full variable domain, its missing parts supplied by reference TRBV9 and TRBJ2-5, is DSGVTQTPKHLITATGQRVTLRCSPRSGDLSVYWYQQSLDQGLQFLIQYYNGEERAKGNILERFSAQQFPDLHSELNLSSLELGDSALYFCASSEFRGQNGETQYFGPGTRLLVL.